A single T cell receptor (beta chain) is shown here with its context. This record belongs to a study of T cells in Graves' hyperthyroidism and ophthalmopathy. The investigators amplified TCR beta CDR3 regions from RNA transcripts. The study used the HTBI primer set for a first-round RT-PCR of the TCR CDR3. TCRdb processed the multiplex PCR reads anew with MiXCR; each CDR3 protein has one entry. The sample consists of 300,000 to 450,000 distinct CDR3 sequences, more than 15% of them appearing once. Germline CDR1 GTSNPN, CDR2 SVGIG (reference sequence). V lost 2 bases to trimming and J lost 5 bases; unmatched junction nucleotides: 11. The CDR3 contains 15 residues.

This chain joins TRBV30 and TRBJ2-7, with TRBD2 identical over 8 bases. The receptor comes from a woman aged 18-29 years with Graves' hyperthyroidism that later progressed to Graves' ophthalmopathy. Specimen: blood. The CDR3 DNA sequence: TGTGCCTGGAGTCTCGGCCCGGGAGGGATCCACGAGCAGTACTTC. It is translated as CAWSLGPGGIHEQYF.